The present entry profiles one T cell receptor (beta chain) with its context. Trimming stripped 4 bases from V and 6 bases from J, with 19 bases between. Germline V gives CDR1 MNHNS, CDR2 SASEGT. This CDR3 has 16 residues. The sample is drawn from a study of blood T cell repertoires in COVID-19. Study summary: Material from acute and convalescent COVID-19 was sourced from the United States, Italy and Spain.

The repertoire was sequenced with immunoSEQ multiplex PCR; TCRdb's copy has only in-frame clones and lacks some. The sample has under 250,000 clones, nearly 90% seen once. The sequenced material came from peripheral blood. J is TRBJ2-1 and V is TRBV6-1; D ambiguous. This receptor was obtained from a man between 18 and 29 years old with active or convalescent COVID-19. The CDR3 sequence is CASSVPRGLGANEQFF. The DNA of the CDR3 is TGTGCCAGCAGTGTTCCCCGAGGTCTAGGAGCCAATGAGCAGTTCTTC.